These T cell receptor beta chains were read from a single sample in a study of cytomegalovirus exposure and HLA in healthy donors. Sequencing was performed with immunoSEQ multiplex PCR; in TCRdb, only in-frame clones are kept and a portion is missing. Among around 100,000 clones listed, approximately 80% were seen once. The sequenced material came from PBMCs. The receptors were sampled from a woman aged 25-40 years in good health and CMV-seropositive. The CDR3 runs from the conserved cysteine through the conserved F or W. The order of the fields is J gene, D gene, clone size, V gene, CDR3 DNA, CDR3 protein. D genes are given only for firm matches. Clone size is stated in some rows and not others, as once, few, many or a class when expanded.

TRBJ1-2 TRBD1 . TRBV9 TGTGCCAGTGGGTGGACAGGGGGATATGGCTACACCTTC CASGWTGGYGYTF
TRBJ2-3 TRBD2 . TRBV27 TGTGCCAGCAGTTTAGGTGTGGCGGGGGGGGGCACAGATACGCAGTATTTT CASSLGVAGGGTDTQYF
TRBJ2-3 . . TRBV4-1 TGCGCCAGCAGACGGACGCCGGACAGCGGTGATACGCAGTATTTT CASRRTPDSGDTQYF
TRBJ1-3 TRBD1 . TRBV2 TGTGCCAGCAGCGGAACTATCCGGGACAGTCTTGGAAACACCATATATTTT CASSGTIRDSLGNTIYF
TRBJ2-7 . . TRBV25-1 TGTGCCAGCACCGGACACAACGAGCAGTACTTC CASTGHNEQYF
TRBJ1-1 TRBD1 . TRBV6-5 TGTGCCAGCAGCCTCGGACAGGGGGCTGAAGCTTTCTTT CASSLGQGAEAFF
TRBJ2-7 . once TRBV5-1 TGCGCCAGCAGCTTGGAGGGCAGGGGAACCTACGAGCAGTACTTC CASSLEGRGTYEQYF
TRBJ1-2 . . TRBV10-3 TGTGCCATCAGTGCCCGGGGAGGGGACAATAGGGGCTACACCTTC CAISARGGDNRGYTF
TRBJ2-7 TRBD1 . TRBV5-6 TGTGCCAGCAGCCCAACCCGGACAGGGGCGACCTACGAGCAGTACTTC CASSPTRTGATYEQYF
TRBJ1-1 . . TRBV2 TGTGCCAGCAGTGTGCGCGCAGGAGGAACTGAAGCTTTCTTT CASSVRAGGTEAFF
TRBJ2-7 TRBD2 . TRBV5-1 TGCGCCAGCAGCGGTACTAGCGGGGCTTTTTACGAGCAGTACTTC CASSGTSGAFYEQYF
TRBJ2-7 . . TRBV5-1 TGCGCCAGCAGCGGCGGGGTTTCCTACGAGCAGTACTTC CASSGGVSYEQYF
TRBJ1-1 . . TRBV5-4 TGTGCCAGCAGCTTGGAAGGGAGCACTGAAGCTTTCTTT CASSLEGSTEAFF
TRBJ2-7 . . TRBV7-9 TGTGCCAGCAGCTTATCTGCCGGGGGACGAAACGAGCAGTACTTC CASSLSAGGRNEQYF
TRBJ2-3 TRBD2 . TRBV29-1 TGCAGCGTTGAAGGTAGCGGGGGGATTGTTACGCAGTATTTT CSVEGSGGIVTQYF
TRBJ2-7 TRBD2 . TRBV6-5 TGTGCCAGCAGGGATAGCGGGAGGGGTCTCGAGGAGCAGTACTTC CASRDSGRGLEEQYF
TRBJ2-1 . . TRBV20-1 TGCAGTGCTATGTTGCAGGGTGAGCAGTTCTTC CSAMLQGEQFF
TRBJ2-5 . . TRBV19 TGTGCCAGTAGTATAGGGGGCTCAGGGATGGGCCAAGAGACCCAGTACTTC CASSIGGSGMGQETQYF
TRBJ2-3 . . TRBV10-3 TGTGCCATCAGTGAATCGACAGATACGCAGTATTTT CAISESTDTQYF
TRBJ1-3 . . TRBV9 TGTGCCAGCAGCCCCCAAGGGGATGGCGGAAACACCATATATTTT CASSPQGDGGNTIYF
TRBJ2-3 TRBD2 . TRBV6-5 TGTGCCAGCAGTGGAGCGGGGGTTGGAGATACGCAGTATTTT CASSGAGVGDTQYF
TRBJ1-2 . . TRBV18 TGTGCCAGCTCAACCACAGATGTCTACACCTTC CASSTTDVYTF
TRBJ1-2 TRBD1 . TRBV30 TGTGCCTGGGTCCGGGACAGGGGGGGTGGCTACACCTTC CAWVRDRGGGYTF
TRBJ2-3 TRBD2 . TRBV10-3 TGTGCCATCTTGAGCGGGGAATCCACAGATACGCAGTATTTT CAILSGESTDTQYF
TRBJ1-2 TRBD1 . TRBV5-4 TGTGCCAGCAGCTCGCCAGGGGGCGCAGATGGCTACACCTTC CASSSPGGADGYTF
TRBJ1-4 TRBD1 . TRBV5-1 TGCGCCAGCAGCTTACAGGGGGCTGCCGTTAGGAAACTGTTTTTT CASSLQGAAVRKLFF
TRBJ1-1 . . TRBV6-4 TGTGCCAGCCGCCAGACAGGTGCTTTTACTGAAGCTTTCTTT CASRQTGAFTEAFF
TRBJ2-3 . . TRBV29-1 TGCAGCGTTGTAGGGGTGGTCACAGATACGCAGTATTTT CSVVGVVTDTQYF
TRBJ1-1 . . TRBV5-4 TGTGCCAGCAGCTTGGGGGGCAGACAGAACACTGAAGCTTTCTTT CASSLGGRQNTEAFF
TRBJ1-5 . . TRBV21-1 TGTGCCAGCAGCAAACCCCTGTCGCAGCGACTTCTCCGTCAGCCCCAGCATTTT CASSKPLSQRLLRQPQHF
TRBJ2-7 . . TRBV9 TGTGCCAGCAGCGCAACTACCGGGGGATACGAGCAGTACTTC CASSATTGGYEQYF